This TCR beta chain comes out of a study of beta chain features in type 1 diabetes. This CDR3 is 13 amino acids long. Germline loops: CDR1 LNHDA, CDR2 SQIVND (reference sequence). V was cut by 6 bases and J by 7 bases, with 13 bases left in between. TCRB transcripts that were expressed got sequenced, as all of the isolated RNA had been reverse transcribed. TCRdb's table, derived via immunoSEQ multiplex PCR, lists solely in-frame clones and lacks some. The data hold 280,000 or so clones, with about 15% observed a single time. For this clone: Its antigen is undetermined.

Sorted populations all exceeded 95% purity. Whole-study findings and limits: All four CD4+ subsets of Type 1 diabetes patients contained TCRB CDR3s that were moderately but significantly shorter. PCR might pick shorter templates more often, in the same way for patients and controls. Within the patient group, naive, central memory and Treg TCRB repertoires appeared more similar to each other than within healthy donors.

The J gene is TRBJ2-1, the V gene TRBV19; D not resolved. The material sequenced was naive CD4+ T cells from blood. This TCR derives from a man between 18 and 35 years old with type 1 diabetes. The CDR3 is CASSLGVGNEQFF. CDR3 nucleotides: TGTGCCAGTAGCCTAGGAGTTGGTAATGAGCAGTTCTTC.